The 8 T cell receptor beta chains below were found in one sample sequenced in a study of OX40 agonist ivuxolimab in advanced cancers. Libraries were prepared by immunoSEQ multiplex PCR; TCRdb keeps only in-frame clonotypes and omits some of them. Of tens of thousands of clones listed, around 87% are singletons. The sample in question was CD4+ or CD8+ T cells sorted from blood, obtained in a trial of the OX40 agonist ivuxolimab. These receptors all come from an adult with an advanced solid tumor such as melanoma, head and neck, liver or kidney cancer.

CDR3 bases: TGTGCCAGCAGCGTCGGGACTCACTACAATGAGCAGTTCTTC. Encoded protein: CASSVGTHYNEQFF. This rearrangement joins TRBV9 to TRBJ2-1; D perhaps matches TRBD2 (6 bases). Germline loops: CDR1 SGDLS, CDR2 YYNGEE. Trimming cost V 2 bases and J 3 bases, with 9 bases left between them. The CDR3 runs 14 residues. Looking up the rest from reference TRBV9 and TRBJ2-1 gives the full variable domain: DSGVTQTPKHLITATGQRVTLRCSPRSGDLSVYWYQQSLDQGLQFLIQYYNGEERAKGNILERFSAQQFPDLHSELNLSSLELGDSALYFCASSVGTHYNEQFFGPGTRLTVL.

This chain uses TRBV9 with TRBJ2-5; TRBD2 matches 10 bases. The germline V gene has CDR1 SGDLS and CDR2 YYNGEE. V shed 1 base, J shed 5 bases, and the junction held 8 bases outside the gene matches. This CDR3 spans 16 amino acids. The CDR3 region has the DNA TGTGCCAGCAGCGTAAGCGGGAGGGGGCTAGGGGAGACCCAGTACTTC. Its translation is CASSVSGRGLGETQYF. Using reference TRBV9 and TRBJ2-5 for the parts outside the CDR3, the full variable domain is DSGVTQTPKHLITATGQRVTLRCSPRSGDLSVYWYQQSLDQGLQFLIQYYNGEERAKGNILERFSAQQFPDLHSELNLSSLELGDSALYFCASSVSGRGLGETQYFGPGTRLLVL.

The V call is TRBV30, the J call TRBJ1-2, with a tentative D call TRBD1 (6 bases). CDR1 and CDR2 (germline): GTSNPN, SVGIG (reference sequence). The CDR3 runs to 13 residues. V was trimmed by 4 bases and J by 4 bases, leaving 13 bases between them. The CDR3 sequence is CAWTRQAGYGYTF. In DNA, the CDR3 is TGTGCCTGGACCCGACAGGCGGGCTATGGCTACACCTTC.

This clone was counted a few times. This sample includes further DNA sequences coding for the same CDR3. The chain carries TRBV13 and TRBJ1-2; D is unresolved. Germline CDR1 reads PRHDT; CDR2 reads FYEKMQ (reference sequence). The CDR3 extends over 12 amino acids. V was shortened by 6 bases and J by 0 bases, with 5 bases between the two germline ends. CDR3 nucleotide sequence: TGTGCCAGCAGGAGATCTAACTATGGCTACACCTTC. Translated, it gives CASRRSNYGYTF.

This clone was seen only once. CDR3 DNA: TGTGCCAGCAGCTTAGGCACGAATTCACCCCTCCACTTT. This sequence encodes CASSLGTNSPLHF. V and J are TRBV11-2 and TRBJ1-6; no clear D gene. Trimming pared 1 base from V and 7 bases from J, leaving 5 bases between. This CDR3 region has 13 residues. Germline V gene lookup returns CDR1 SGHAT and CDR2 FQNNGV.

The rearrangement joins TRBV23-1 to TRBJ1-1; 10 bases are a match to TRBD1. TRBV23-1 is treated as an ORF (open reading frame) with a function not yet certain. The CDR3 runs 17 residues. V gave up 3 bases and J gave up 4 bases; unmatched junction bases: 11. CDR3 loop: CASSQLGQGFFITEAFF. CDR3 bases: TGCGCCAGCAGTCAGTTGGGACAGGGGTTTTTTATCACTGAAGCTTTCTTT.

J is TRBJ1-5 and V is TRBV28; weak D call: TRBD1 (5 bases). Germline-derived CDR1 and CDR2 are MDHEN and SYDVKM. The V and J ends lost 5 bases and 2 bases respectively, with 10 bases between them. The CDR3 spans 14 residues. CDR3: CASSSTGGNQPQHF. The CDR3 DNA follows: TGTGCCAGCAGTAGTACAGGCGGCAATCAGCCCCAGCATTTT.

The chain joins TRBV25-1 to TRBJ1-1; 7 nucleotides agree with TRBD1. Germline V lookup: CDR1 MGHDK, CDR2 SYGVNS. The CDR3 has 17 residues. With 1 base clipped from V and 3 bases from J, the junction kept 11 bases outside the gene matches. The CDR3 nucleotides are TGTGCCAGCAGTGAATTGCCCCAGGGGGTGTTGGACACTGAAGCTTTCTTT. As protein: CASSELPQGVLDTEAFF.